The clone carrying this T cell receptor (beta chain) was seen ten or more times. The sample belongs to a study of T cells in Graves' hyperthyroidism and ophthalmopathy. Across the study: Peripheral blood was collected at initial diagnosis, before any treatment.

Trimming pared 5 bases from V and 6 bases from J, leaving 9 bases between. The germline V gene encodes CDR1 SEHNR and CDR2 FQNEAQ (reference sequence). This CDR3 is built from 12 residues. Amplification targeted TCR beta CDR3 regions from RNA transcripts. A set of HTBI primers served as the primers for a first-round RT-PCR of the TCR CDR3. TCRdb used MiXCR to reprocess the multiplex PCR reads, holding one entry per CDR3 protein. This table holds some 650,000 distinct CDR3 sequences, roughly 15% found once. Diagnosis rested on symptoms, serum thyroxine and TRAb, thyroid ultrasound, and orbital computed tomography.

The origin of this receptor is a woman aged 40 to 50 with Graves' ophthalmopathy. Sequencing was done on a sample of blood. The rearrangement links TRBV7-9 to TRBJ2-3; D is undetermined. CDR3 in DNA: TGTGCCAGCAGCGAGTTGGGTGATACGCAGTATTTT. The encoded protein is CASSELGDTQYF.